The 19 T cell receptor beta chains below all came from one sample that was sequenced in a study of T cells after posttransplantation cyclophosphamide. Data came from immunoSEQ multiplex PCR; TCRdb stores just in-frame clones and leaves some out. The sample records just over 65,000 clones, roughly 95% being singletons. The sequenced sample was PBMCs. The receptors here all came from a woman aged 25 to 39 in good health and a related stem cell transplant donor.

The chain has TRBV5-6 and TRBJ2-3, with a possible D match to TRBD1 (6 bases). The germline V and J ends were trimmed by 7 bases and 6 bases, with 12 bases remaining between them. The CDR3 extends over 12 amino acids. Germline values: CDR1 SGHDT, CDR2 YYEEEE. This CDR3 is CASGSQGDTQYF. CDR3 bases: TGTGCCAGCGGTAGCCAGGGGGATACGCAGTATTTT.

The gene calls are TRBV15 and TRBJ1-2, with a possible D match to TRBD1 (5 bases). Per the germline V gene, CDR1 is LNHNV and CDR2 is YYDKDF (reference sequence). This CDR3 region has 15 residues. Between the trimmed V and J ends, which lost 0 bases and 2 bases, there was a span of 10 bases. CDR3 in DNA: TGTGCCACCAGCAGAGATCGGGGGACCAACTATGGCTACACCTTC. Protein: CATSRDRGTNYGYTF.

This clone appeared once. The chain has TRBV11-2 and TRBJ2-7; TRBD1 aligns across 10 bases. Trimming at V came to 4 bases and at J to 0 bases, leaving 9 bases not matched to a gene. Germline assignment: CDR1 SGHAT and CDR2 FQNNGV. This CDR3 has 17 amino acids. The CDR3 bases are TGTGCCAGCAGCTCACCCCGACAGGGGGCGCTCTCCTACGAGCAGTACTTC. Protein: CASSSPRQGALSYEQYF.

The chain joins TRBV11-3 to TRBJ2-5; D remains ambiguous. From germline, CDR1 is SGHNT and CDR2 YENEEA. Trimming took off 4 bases at V and 7 bases at J, with 13 bases between the two ends. The CDR3 spans 13 residues. CDR3 sequence: CASSSLPESTQYF. CDR3 coding DNA: TGTGCCAGCAGCTCCCTTCCCGAGTCGACCCAGTACTTC.

The V gene is TRBV6-1, the J gene TRBJ1-5, with D unresolved. CDR3 length equals 15 residues. Germline CDR1 and CDR2: MNHNS and SASEGT. Trimming left V 2 bases short and J 2 bases short, with 10 bases between. The CDR3 nucleotides are TGTGCCAGCAGTGAATGGGGAGCCGGCAATCAGCCCCAGCATTTT. Translating gives CASSEWGAGNQPQHF.

The V call is TRBV4-1, the J call TRBJ2-5, with TRBD2 matching 11 bases. This CDR3 spans 17 amino acids. Per germline, CDR1 MGHRA and CDR2 YSYEKL. V trimming: 1 base; J trimming: 2 bases; junction bases outside the gene matches: 6. The CDR3 coding sequence is TGCGCCAGCAGCCAAGCTCTCCTAGCGGGGGGTCAAGAGACCCAGTACTTC. Its protein product is CASSQALLAGGQETQYF.

The V and J genes are TRBV5-5 and TRBJ2-2; the D call may be TRBD1 or TRBD2 (5 bases each). The length of the CDR3 is 15 residues. The germline CDR1 and CDR2 sequences are SGHKS and YYEKEE (reference sequence). Between the trimmed V and J ends, which lost 0 bases and 6 bases, there was a span of 12 bases. CDR3 sequence: CASSLGGGRPGELFF. CDR3 coding DNA: TGTGCCAGCAGCTTGGGTGGGGGACGTCCCGGGGAGCTGTTTTTT.

The V and J genes are TRBV19 and TRBJ2-1; 7 bases agree with TRBD1. V shed 0 bases and J 6 bases; nucleotides not matched to a gene: 5. CDR3 size: 15 residues. CDR1 and CDR2 from the germline V gene are LNHDA and SQIVND (reference sequence). CDR3 nucleotides: TGTGCCAGTAGTATAGATGACAGGGCCGGCAATGAGCAGTTCTTC. Amino acid sequence: CASSIDDRAGNEQFF.

The chain carries TRBV5-1 and TRBJ2-7; 7 positions agree with TRBD1. V trimming: 2 bases; J trimming: 5 bases; junction bases outside the gene matches: 10. CDR1 SGHRS and CDR2 YFSETQ come from the germline V gene. The CDR3 is made up of 15 amino acids. The CDR3 is CASSLTIGQANEQYF. The CDR3 DNA sequence: TGCGCCAGCAGCTTAACCATTGGACAGGCCAACGAGCAGTACTTC.

The chain is built from TRBV19 and TRBJ2-6; unclear D gene. The CDR3 totals 15 residues. V was trimmed by 7 bases and J by 5 bases, leaving 15 bases between them. Per the germline V gene, CDR1 is LNHDA and CDR2 is SQIVND (reference sequence). CDR3 in amino acids: CASTPYSDRANVLTF. The DNA of the CDR3 is TGTGCCAGTACCCCGTATTCCGACAGGGCCAACGTCCTGACTTTC.

In this sample, this clone turned up a few times. The chain combines TRBV7-9 with TRBJ1-6; the D gene is possibly TRBD1 (5 bases). Germline CDR1 is SEHNR and CDR2 is FQNEAQ (reference sequence). Trimming pared 5 bases from V and 10 bases from J, leaving 18 bases between. The CDR3 runs 15 residues. The DNA for the CDR3 is TGTGCCAGCAGCCGCGATCCAGGGATAGGGTCACCCCTCCACTTT. This sequence encodes CASSRDPGIGSPLHF.

The genes are TRBV10-3 and TRBJ1-2, with D unclear. With 5 bases removed from V and 2 bases from J, the gap between germline ends came to 12 bases. The CDR3 is 14 residues long. CDR1 and CDR2 from the germline V gene are ENHRY and SYGVKD. DNA for the CDR3: TGTGCCATCAGTTACGCCGGGAACAACTATGGCTACACCTTC. It codes for CAISYAGNNYGYTF.

This rearrangement joins TRBV6-6 to TRBJ1-1, with D possibly being TRBD1 (6 bases). Germline CDR1 MNHNY, CDR2 SVGAGI (reference sequence). The CDR3 extends over 15 amino acids. The ends were cut back, 5 bases at V and 6 bases at J, with 19 bases in the middle. CDR3 sequence (DNA): TGTGCCAGCAGTGCGGGCTACAGGGCTGAATCTGAAGCTTTCTTT. Its translation is CASSAGYRAESEAFF.

The chain combines TRBV29-1 with TRBJ1-2; D may be TRBD1 (5 bases). This CDR3 has 13 amino acids. V lost 8 bases and J lost 3, with 16 bases in between. Germline V gene data show CDR1 as SQVTM and CDR2 as ANQGSEA. The CDR3 here is CSPRGVLDYGYTF. The CDR3, as DNA: TGCAGCCCCCGGGGGGTGTTAGACTATGGCTACACCTTC.

This chain links TRBV21-1 with TRBJ2-7. TRBV21-1 is labeled a pseudogene. This CDR3 has 10 amino acids. DNA of the CDR3: TGTGCCAGCAGCAAATCGAAGCAGTACTTC. Its protein product is CASSKSKQYF.

The chain carries TRBV29-1 and TRBJ1-1, with 8 bases lining up with TRBD1. The CDR3 consists of 13 residues. After removal of 6 bases from V and 2 bases from J, the junction contained 5 bases not matched to a gene. CDR1 SQVTM and CDR2 ANQGSEA come from the germline V gene. The CDR3 spells CSVQGALNTEAFF. The CDR3 region has the DNA TGCAGCGTCCAGGGGGCTCTTAACACTGAAGCTTTCTTT.

This chain connects TRBV7-6 to TRBJ2-5; D is perhaps TRBD2 (5 bases). The CDR3 extends over 16 amino acids. Per the germline V gene, CDR1 is SGHVS and CDR2 is FNYEAQ. Trimming took 4 bases from V and 7 from J, leaving 22 bases between them. This CDR3 reads CASSSPGKKWAGTQYF. CDR3 DNA: TGTGCCAGCAGCTCACCCGGGAAAAAATGGGCTGGGACCCAGTACTTC.

Only one count was recorded for this clone. The chain combines TRBV4-1 with TRBJ1-1; the D gene is possibly TRBD1 (5 bases). Germline V lookup: CDR1 MGHRA, CDR2 YSYEKL. The CDR3 extends over 17 amino acids. V was cut by 0 bases and J by 3 bases, with 17 bases left in between. The CDR3 here is CASSQEKARGWHTEAFF. CDR3 nucleotides: TGCGCCAGCAGCCAAGAAAAGGCGAGGGGCTGGCACACTGAAGCTTTCTTT.

The chain employs TRBV6-6 and TRBJ2-3; D gene unclear. The CDR3 spans 13 residues. Germline CDR1 MNHNY, CDR2 SVGAGI (reference sequence). V lost 2 bases and J lost 4, with 7 bases in between. This chain's CDR3 is CASSYPPPDTQYF. The DNA for the CDR3 is TGTGCCAGCAGTTACCCCCCCCCAGATACGCAGTATTTT.